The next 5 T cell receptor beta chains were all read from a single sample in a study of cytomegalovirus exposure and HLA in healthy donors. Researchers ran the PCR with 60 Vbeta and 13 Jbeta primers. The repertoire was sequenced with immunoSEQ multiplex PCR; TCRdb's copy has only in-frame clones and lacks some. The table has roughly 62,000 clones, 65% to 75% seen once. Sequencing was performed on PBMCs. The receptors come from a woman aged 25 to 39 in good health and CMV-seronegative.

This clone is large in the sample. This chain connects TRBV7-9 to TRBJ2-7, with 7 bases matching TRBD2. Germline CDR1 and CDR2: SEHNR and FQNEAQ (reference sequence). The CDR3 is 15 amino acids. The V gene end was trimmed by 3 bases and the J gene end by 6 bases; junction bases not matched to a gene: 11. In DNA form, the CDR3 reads TGTGCCAGCAGCTTGGCGGCGGGAGTACTAGTCGAGCAGTACTTC. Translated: CASSLAAGVLVEQYF. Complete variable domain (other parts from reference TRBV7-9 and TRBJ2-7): DTGVSQNPRHKITKRGQNVTFRCDPISEHNRLYWYRQTLGQGPEFLTYFQNEAQLEKSRLLSDRFSAERPKGSFSTLEIQRTEQGDSAMYLCASSLAAGVLVEQYFGPGTRLTVT.

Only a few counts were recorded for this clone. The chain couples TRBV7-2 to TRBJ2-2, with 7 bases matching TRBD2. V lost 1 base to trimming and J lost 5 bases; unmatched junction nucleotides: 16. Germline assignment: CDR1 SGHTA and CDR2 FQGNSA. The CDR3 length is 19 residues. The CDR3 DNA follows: TGTGCCAGCAGCTTAGGGGTTATCGTGCGGGAGAGTCGGACCGGGGAGCTGTTTTTT. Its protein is CASSLGVIVRESRTGELFF. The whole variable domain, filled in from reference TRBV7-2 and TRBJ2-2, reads GAGVSQSPSNKVTEKGKDVELRCDPISGHTALYWYRQSLGQGLEFLIYFQGNSAPDKSGLPSDRFSAERTGGSVSTLTIQRTQQEDSAVYLCASSLGVIVRESRTGELFFGEGSRLTVL.

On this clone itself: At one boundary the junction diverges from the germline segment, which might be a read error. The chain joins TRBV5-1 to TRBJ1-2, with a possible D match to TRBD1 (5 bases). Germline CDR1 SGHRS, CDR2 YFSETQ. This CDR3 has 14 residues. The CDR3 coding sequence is TGCGCCAGCAGCACGGCACGGACAAGAAATGGCTACCCCTTC. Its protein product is CASSTARTRNGYPF.

CDR3 sequence (DNA): TGTGCCAGTAGGGAAGGACTAGCGTCCCCCTACGAGCAGTACGTC. Its protein is CASREGLASPYEQYV. This chain joins TRBV27 and TRBJ2-7; 9 nucleotides line up with TRBD2. Germline values: CDR1 MNHEY, CDR2 SMNVEV (reference sequence). With 9 bases clipped from V and 2 bases from J, the junction kept 11 bases outside the gene matches. This CDR3 contains 15 residues.

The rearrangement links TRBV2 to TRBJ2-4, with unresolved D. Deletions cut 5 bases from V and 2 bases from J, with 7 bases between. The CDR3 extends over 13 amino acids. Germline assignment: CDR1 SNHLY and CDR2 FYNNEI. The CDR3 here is CASSPDTKNIQYF. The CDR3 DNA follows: TGTGCCAGCAGTCCAGACACCAAAAACATTCAGTACTTC.